The clone carrying this T cell receptor beta chain was detected a few times. This entry comes from a study of T cells in Graves' hyperthyroidism and ophthalmopathy. From RNA transcripts, TCR beta CDR3 regions were amplified. In the first-round RT-PCR of the TCR CDR3, the HTBI primer set was used. From the multiplex PCR reads, TCRdb called clonotypes with MiXCR, one entry per CDR3 protein. There are about 560,000 distinct CDR3 sequences in the sample; about a sixth occur only once, and around a sixth lies in the top ten. CDR3 length equals 13 residues. Germline V gene data show CDR1 as SGHRS and CDR2 as YFSETQ. Trimming pared 5 bases from V and 3 bases from J, leaving 10 bases between.

The chain couples TRBV5-1 to TRBJ2-3; D gene unclear. The TCR was taken from a woman between 18 and 29 years old with Graves' hyperthyroidism. The sample consisted of blood. The CDR3 bases are TGCGCCAGCAGGGTGACGAGAACAGATACGCAGTATTTT. It translates to CASRVTRTDTQYF.